This T cell receptor beta chain was profiled in a study of cytomegalovirus exposure and HLA in healthy donors. Use of 60 Vbeta and 13 Jbeta primers characterized the PCR. TCRdb keeps only in-frame clones here, not all; method: immunoSEQ multiplex PCR. In the table there are some 130,000 clones, around 70% of which are singletons. What was sequenced was PBMCs. This sequence was found in an older woman in good health and CMV-seropositive.

The CDR3 nucleotides are TGTGCCAGCAGCTGGGACAGGGGGGGTCCCGAGCAGTACTTC. Protein product: CASSWDRGGPEQYF. The chain carries TRBV5-6 and TRBJ2-7; 11 bases agree with TRBD1. The length of the CDR3 is 14 residues. The J segment lost 6 bases and the V segment lost 3 bases, leaving 5 bases of the junction unmatched. Germline V lookup: CDR1 SGHDT, CDR2 YYEEEE.